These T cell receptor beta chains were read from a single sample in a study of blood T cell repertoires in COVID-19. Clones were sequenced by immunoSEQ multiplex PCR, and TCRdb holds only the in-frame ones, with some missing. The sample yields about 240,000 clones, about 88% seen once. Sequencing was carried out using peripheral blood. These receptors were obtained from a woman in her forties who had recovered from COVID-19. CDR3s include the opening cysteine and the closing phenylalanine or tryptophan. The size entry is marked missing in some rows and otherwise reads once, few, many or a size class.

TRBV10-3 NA CAIEDSGRVYEQYF
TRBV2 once CATIAGLAEGYNEQFF
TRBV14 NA CASSQATMGRGYTF
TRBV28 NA CASSPPQGWVEKLFF
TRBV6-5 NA CATHRGRYEQFF
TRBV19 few CATLDRGNEQFF
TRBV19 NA CASSIDPLPRGLPSSYNEQFF
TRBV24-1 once CATSDFGTEAFF
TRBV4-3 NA CASSQDLLDRGGGNYGYTF
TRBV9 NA CASSAWGSGREDGETQYF
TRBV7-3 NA CASSPAAVGGELFF
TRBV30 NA CAWSVPRGFGADSPLHF